In its sample, the clone carrying this T cell receptor beta chain was seen a few times. Its antigen remains unidentified. A second about 7 to 12 cycle PCR used barcoded and J-beta primers. MiXCR, applied by TCRdb to the 5' RACE reads, yields one record per CDR3 protein. The sample lists hundreds of thousands of distinct CDR3 sequences; around 21% were seen once. Trimming removed 1 base at V and 4 bases at J, with 10 bases between. The germline V gene has CDR1 SGHTA and CDR2 FQGNSA. The CDR3 spans 14 residues. The source of the sample is a study of blood T cells in healthy people across ages. Study findings and constraints: Roughly linearly, TCR beta diversity per million T cells fell as age increased. Without sorted subsets, naive and antigen-experienced compartments could not be conclusively compared.

Total RNA amounts of at least 5.5 micrograms were extracted per sample. Sequencing was done on a sample of blood. The chain carries TRBV7-2 and TRBJ2-5, with D perhaps matching TRBD1 (5 bases). This TCR came from a man in his sixties or seventies in good health. The CDR3 here is CASSLESRVETQYF. In DNA form, the CDR3 reads TGTGCCAGCAGCTTAGAAAGCAGGGTAGAGACCCAGTACTTC.